These T cell receptor gamma chains were read from a single sample in a study of Vδ1+ human thymocytes. TCRdb re-analyzed the multiplex PCR reads via CATT. The data hold about 27,000 gamma-chain clones, with about a fifth observed a single time. Sample: Vdelta1+ gamma-delta thymocytes from the thymus. These receptors originate from a boy less than two years old who had congenital heart surgery. The CDR3 runs from the conserved cysteine through the conserved F or W. Fields, in order: V gene, clone size, J gene, CDR3 protein, CDR3 DNA. A row's size may be missing; if present it is once, few, many or a size class.

v_gene: TRGV3
abundance: .
j_gene: TRGJ1/TRGJ2
CDR3aa: CATWDRLSYYKKLF
CDR3nt: TGTGCCACCTGGGACAGGCTTTCCTATTATAAGAAACTCTTT

v_gene: TRGV8
abundance: .
j_gene: TRGJ1/TRGJ2
CDR3aa: CATWDRSHNYKKLF
CDR3nt: TGTGCCACCTGGGATAGATCCCATAATTATAAGAAACTCTTT

v_gene: TRGV2
abundance: .
j_gene: TRGJ1/TRGJ2
CDR3aa: CATWDGPTLGYKKLF
CDR3nt: TGTGCCACCTGGGACGGGCCAACATTGGGGTATAAGAAACTCTTT

v_gene: TRGV4
abundance: .
j_gene: TRGJ1/TRGJ2
CDR3aa: CATWKEEKLF
CDR3nt: TGTGCCACCTGGAAGGAAGAGAAACTCTTT

v_gene: TRGV4
abundance: few
j_gene: TRGJ1/TRGJ2
CDR3aa: CATWDERYYKKLF
CDR3nt: TGTGCCACCTGGGATGAACGTTATTATAAGAAACTCTTT

v_gene: TRGV4
abundance: .
j_gene: TRGJ1/TRGJ2
CDR3aa: CATWDVVYKKLF
CDR3nt: TGTGCCACCTGGGATGTGGTTTATAAGAAACTCTTT

v_gene: TRGV8
abundance: few
j_gene: TRGJ1/TRGJ2
CDR3aa: CATWDSSGKLF
CDR3nt: TGTGCCACCTGGGATAGTTCCGGAAAACTCTTT

v_gene: TRGV9
abundance: .
j_gene: TRGJP1
CDR3aa: CAEGWFKIF
CDR3nt: TGTGCCGAAGGTTGGTTCAAGATATTT

v_gene: TRGV2
abundance: .
j_gene: TRGJ1/TRGJ2
CDR3aa: CATWDGLDYCKKLF
CDR3nt: TGTGCCACCTGGGACGGCCTCGATTATTGTAAGAAACTCTTT

v_gene: TRGV9
abundance: .
j_gene: TRGJP1
CDR3aa: CALWEVPRCWFKIF
CDR3nt: TGTGCCTTGTGGGAGGTGCCTCGTTGTTGGTTCAAGATATTT

v_gene: TRGV2
abundance: .
j_gene: TRGJ1/TRGJ2
CDR3aa: CATWDGGILHKKLF
CDR3nt: TGTGCCACCTGGGACGGAGGAATTTTGCATAAGAAACTCTTT

v_gene: TRGV2
abundance: .
j_gene: TRGJ1/TRGJ2
CDR3aa: CATWDGHVSYYKKLF
CDR3nt: TGTGCCACCTGGGACGGGCATGTTAGCTATTATAAGAAACTCTTT

v_gene: TRGV9
abundance: .
j_gene: TRGJ1/TRGJ2
CDR3aa: CALWGALYKKLF
CDR3nt: TGTGCCTTGTGGGGGGCCCTTTATAAGAAACTCTTT

v_gene: TRGV4
abundance: .
j_gene: TRGJ1/TRGJ2
CDR3aa: CATWDPYKKLF
CDR3nt: TGTGCCACCTGGGATCCGTATAAGAAACTCTTT

v_gene: TRGV9
abundance: .
j_gene: TRGJ1/TRGJ2
CDR3aa: CALWEGYEYYKKLF
CDR3nt: TGTGCCTTGTGGGAGGGTTACGAGTATTATAAGAAACTCTTT

v_gene: TRGV9
abundance: .
j_gene: TRGJP
CDR3aa: CAIAPRGGLGKKIKVF
CDR3nt: TGTGCCATTGCACCCCGGGGAGGGTTGGGCAAAAAAATCAAGGTATTT

v_gene: TRGV9
abundance: .
j_gene: TRGJP
CDR3aa: CALWEVQELGKKIKVF
CDR3nt: TGTGCGTTGTGGGAGGTACAAGAGTTGGGCAAAAAAATCAAGGTATTT

v_gene: TRGV5
abundance: .
j_gene: TRGJ1/TRGJ2
CDR3aa: CATWDRILSKKLF
CDR3nt: TGTGCCACCTGGGACAGGATCCTCTCTAAGAAACTCTTT

v_gene: TRGV3
abundance: .
j_gene: TRGJ1/TRGJ2
CDR3aa: CATWDGARKLF
CDR3nt: TGTGCCACCTGGGATGGCGCCAGGAAACTCTTT

v_gene: TRGV2
abundance: .
j_gene: TRGJ1/TRGJ2
CDR3aa: CATWDGQIYYKKLF
CDR3nt: TGTGCCACCTGGGACGGGCAAATTTATTATAAGAAACTCTTT

v_gene: TRGV8
abundance: few
j_gene: TRGJ1/TRGJ2
CDR3aa: CATWDRPGDYKKLF
CDR3nt: TGTGCCACCTGGGATAGGCCCGGGGATTATAAGAAACTCTTT

v_gene: TRGV9
abundance: few
j_gene: TRGJ1/TRGJ2
CDR3aa: CALWEVPRRDKKLF
CDR3nt: TGTGCCTTGTGGGAGGTGCCCCGTAGGGATAAGAAACTCTTT

v_gene: TRGV5
abundance: .
j_gene: TRGJ1/TRGJ2
CDR3aa: CATWVIGNYYKKLF
CDR3nt: TGTGCCACCTGGGTCATTGGGAATTATTATAAGAAACTCTTT

v_gene: TRGV5
abundance: .
j_gene: TRGJ1/TRGJ2
CDR3aa: CATWDRSSGTNYYKKLF
CDR3nt: TGTGCCACCTGGGACAGGAGTTCCGGTACGAATTATTATAAGAAACTCTTT

v_gene: TRGV9
abundance: .
j_gene: TRGJ1/TRGJ2
CDR3aa: CALWEADPLPKKLF
CDR3nt: TGTGCCTTGTGGGAGGCGGACCCACTACCAAAGAAACTCTTT

v_gene: TRGV5
abundance: .
j_gene: TRGJ1/TRGJ2
CDR3aa: CATWDRSTNYYKKLF
CDR3nt: TGTGCCACCTGGGACAGGTCTACGAATTATTATAAGAAACTCTTT

v_gene: TRGV8
abundance: few
j_gene: TRGJ1/TRGJ2
CDR3aa: CATWDRRKLF
CDR3nt: TGTGCCACCTGGGATCGAAGGAAGCTCTTT

v_gene: TRGV9
abundance: .
j_gene: TRGJP
CDR3aa: CALWERSEELGKKIKVF
CDR3nt: TGTGCCTTGTGGGAGCGATCGGAAGAGTTGGGCAAAAAAATCAAGGTATTT

v_gene: TRGV9
abundance: .
j_gene: TRGJ1/TRGJ2
CDR3aa: CALWEVHGNYKKLF
CDR3nt: TGTGCCTTGTGGGAGGTGCATGGAAATTATAAGAAACTCTTT

v_gene: TRGV9
abundance: few
j_gene: TRGJ1/TRGJ2
CDR3aa: CALWEVNDYKKLF
CDR3nt: TGTGCCTTGTGGGAGGTGAACGATTATAAGAAACTCTTT

v_gene: TRGV4
abundance: .
j_gene: TRGJ1/TRGJ2
CDR3aa: CATWDGLSYKKLF
CDR3nt: TGTGCCACCTGGGATGGCCTGTCTTATAAGAAACTCTTT

v_gene: TRGV5
abundance: few
j_gene: TRGJ1/TRGJ2
CDR3aa: CATWNLGLYYKKLF
CDR3nt: TGTGCCACCTGGAACCTAGGGCTTTATTATAAGAAACTCTTT

v_gene: TRGV3
abundance: .
j_gene: TRGJ1/TRGJ2
CDR3aa: CATWDRLDKKLF
CDR3nt: TGTGCCACCTGGGACAGGCTAGATAAGAAACTCTTT

v_gene: TRGV2
abundance: few
j_gene: TRGJ1/TRGJ2
CDR3aa: CATWDPNYKKLF
CDR3nt: TGTGCCACCTGGGATCCAAATTATAAGAAACTCTTT

v_gene: TRGV5
abundance: .
j_gene: TRGJP2
CDR3aa: CATWDSTTESSDWIKTF
CDR3nt: TGTGCCACCTGGGACAGCACGACGGAGAGTAGTGATTGGATCAAGACGTTT

v_gene: TRGV2
abundance: .
j_gene: TRGJ1/TRGJ2
CDR3aa: CATWDGRGPYYKKLF
CDR3nt: TGTGCCACCTGGGACGGGAGGGGGCCTTATTATAAGAAACTCTTT

v_gene: TRGV3
abundance: few
j_gene: TRGJ1/TRGJ2
CDR3aa: CATWSNSWGYYKKLF
CDR3nt: TGTGCCACCTGGTCTAACTCCTGGGGATATTATAAGAAACTCTTT

v_gene: TRGV2
abundance: .
j_gene: TRGJP2
CDR3aa: CATWDGLHGWIKTF
CDR3nt: TGTGCCACCTGGGACGGGCTTCATGGTTGGATCAAGACGTTT

v_gene: TRGV3
abundance: .
j_gene: TRGJ1/TRGJ2
CDR3aa: CATWDRPGDKKLF
CDR3nt: TGTGCCACCTGGGACAGGCCTGGGGATAAGAAACTCTTT

v_gene: TRGV9
abundance: .
j_gene: TRGJ1/TRGJ2
CDR3aa: CALWEVLKKLF
CDR3nt: TGTGCCTTGTGGGAGGTGCTAAAGAAACTCTTT

v_gene: TRGV8
abundance: .
j_gene: TRGJ1/TRGJ2
CDR3aa: CATAGEKLF
CDR3nt: TGTGCCACCGCGGGGGAGAAACTCTTT

v_gene: TRGV5
abundance: .
j_gene: TRGJ1/TRGJ2
CDR3aa: CATWDSSYKKLF
CDR3nt: TGTGCCACCTGGGACAGTTCCTATAAGAAACTCTTT

v_gene: TRGV5
abundance: .
j_gene: TRGJ1/TRGJ2
CDR3aa: CATWDRGRFERVRVTKKLF
CDR3nt: TGTGCCACCTGGGACAGGGGACGTTTTGAGAGAGTGCGGGTCACCAAGAAACTCTTT

v_gene: TRGV4
abundance: .
j_gene: TRGJ1/TRGJ2
CDR3aa: CATWDVDDYKKLF
CDR3nt: TGTGCCACCTGGGATGTCGATGATTATAAGAAACTCTTT

v_gene: TRGV2
abundance: once
j_gene: TRGJ1/TRGJ2
CDR3aa: CATWDGADYYKKLF
CDR3nt: TGTGCCACCTGGGACGGGGCAGATTATTATAAGAAACTCTTT

v_gene: TRGV8
abundance: .
j_gene: TRGJP1
CDR3aa: CATKLGWFKIF
CDR3nt: TGTGCCACTAAATTGGGCTGGTTCAAGATATTT

v_gene: TRGV2
abundance: few
j_gene: TRGJ1/TRGJ2
CDR3aa: CATWDGPGYKKLF
CDR3nt: TGTGCCACCTGGGACGGGCCTGGCTATAAGAAACTCTTT

v_gene: TRGV4
abundance: .
j_gene: TRGJ1/TRGJ2
CDR3aa: CATWDDPKLF
CDR3nt: TGTGCCACCTGGGATGACCCGAAACTCTTT

v_gene: TRGV9
abundance: few
j_gene: TRGJ1/TRGJ2
CDR3aa: CALWEAPDKKLF
CDR3nt: TGTGCCTTGTGGGAGGCCCCAGATAAGAAACTCTTT

v_gene: TRGV3
abundance: .
j_gene: TRGJ1/TRGJ2
CDR3aa: CATWDSMDYYKKLF
CDR3nt: TGTGCCACCTGGGACAGCATGGATTATTATAAGAAACTCTTT

v_gene: TRGV4
abundance: .
j_gene: TRGJP1
CDR3aa: CATWDGTGWFKIF
CDR3nt: TGTGCCACCTGGGATGGAACTGGTTGGTTCAAGATATTT

v_gene: TRGV2
abundance: few
j_gene: TRGJ1/TRGJ2
CDR3aa: CATWDGRPYHKKLF
CDR3nt: TGTGCCACCTGGGACGGGCGTCCTTATCATAAGAAACTCTTT